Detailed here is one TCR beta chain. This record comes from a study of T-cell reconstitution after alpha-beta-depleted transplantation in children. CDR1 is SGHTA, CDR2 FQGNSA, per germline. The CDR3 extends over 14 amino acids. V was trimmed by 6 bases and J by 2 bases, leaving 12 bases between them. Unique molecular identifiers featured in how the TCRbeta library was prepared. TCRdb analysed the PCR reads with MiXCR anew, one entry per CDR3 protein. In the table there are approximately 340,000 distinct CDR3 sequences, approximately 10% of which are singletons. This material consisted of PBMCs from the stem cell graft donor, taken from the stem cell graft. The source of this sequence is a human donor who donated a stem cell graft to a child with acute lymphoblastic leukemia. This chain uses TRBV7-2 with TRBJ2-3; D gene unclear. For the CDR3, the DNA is TGTGCCAGCAGACATGAAGGGTACACAGATACGCAGTATTTT. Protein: CASRHEGYTDTQYF.